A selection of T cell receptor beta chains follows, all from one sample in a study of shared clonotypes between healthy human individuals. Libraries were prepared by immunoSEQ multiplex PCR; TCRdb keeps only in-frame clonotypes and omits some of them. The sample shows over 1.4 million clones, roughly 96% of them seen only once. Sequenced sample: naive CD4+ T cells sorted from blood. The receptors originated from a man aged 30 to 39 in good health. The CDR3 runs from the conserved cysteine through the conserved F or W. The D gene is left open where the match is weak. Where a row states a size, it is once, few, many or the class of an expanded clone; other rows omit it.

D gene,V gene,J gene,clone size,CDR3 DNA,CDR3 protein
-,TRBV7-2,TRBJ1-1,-,TGTGCCAGCAGCTTACCGAGGGGGAGGAACACTGAAGCTTTCTTT,CASSLPRGRNTEAFF
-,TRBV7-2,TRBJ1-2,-,TGTGCCAGCAGCTTAGGATCCAGACAGGTTTATGGCTACACCTTC,CASSLGSRQVYGYTF
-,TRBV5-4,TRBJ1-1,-,TGTGCCAGCAGCTTGGCCGACAACATGAACACTGAAGCTTTCTTT,CASSLADNMNTEAFF
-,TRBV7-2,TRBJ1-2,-,TGTGCCAGCAGCTTAACAGAGCGCTATGGCTACACCTTC,CASSLTERYGYTF
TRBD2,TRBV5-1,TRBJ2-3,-,TGCGCCAGCAGCTTCATAGCGGGAGCTGGAGATACGCAGTATTTT,CASSFIAGAGDTQYF
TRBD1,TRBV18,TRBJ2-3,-,TGTGCCAGCTCACTCTTCGGACAGGTCCCAGATACGCAGTATTTT,CASSLFGQVPDTQYF
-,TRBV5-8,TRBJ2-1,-,TGTGCCAGCAGCTTGGCCTTCGCGGCAGCAGCGGATGAGCAGTTCTTC,CASSLAFAAAADEQFF
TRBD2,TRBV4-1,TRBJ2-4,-,TGCGCCAGCAGCCAAAGCGGGGTTGCCAAAAACATTCAGTACTTC,CASSQSGVAKNIQYF
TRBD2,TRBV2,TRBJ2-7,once,TGTGCCAGCAGTGGCGGGACTAGCGGCTACGAGCAGTACTTC,CASSGGTSGYEQYF
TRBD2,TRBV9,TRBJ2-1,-,TGTGCCAGCAGCGTAGGTCTAGCGGAACACAATGAGCAGTTCTTC,CASSVGLAEHNEQFF
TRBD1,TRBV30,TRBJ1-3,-,TGTGCCTGGAGCCGGGACAGCGCTTCTGGAAACACCATATATTTT,CAWSRDSASGNTIYF
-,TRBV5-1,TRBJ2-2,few,TGCGCCAGCAGCTTGGCCCTGGACAGCAACACCGGGGAGCTGTTTTTT,CASSLALDSNTGELFF
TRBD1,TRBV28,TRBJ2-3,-,TGTGCCAGCAGTCCGCGCCGACGAGGACAGGTCAGCACAGATACGCAGTATTTT,CASSPRRRGQVSTDTQYF
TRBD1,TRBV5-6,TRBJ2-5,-,TGTGCCAGCAGCTCCTTGACAGGGGGAGAGACCCAGTACTTC,CASSSLTGGETQYF
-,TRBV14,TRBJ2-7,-,TGTGCCAGCAGCCAAGTTGGCGGGCTGGGTTACGAGCAGTACTTC,CASSQVGGLGYEQYF